Listed below are T cell receptor beta chains from one sample, sequenced in a study of shared clonotypes between healthy human individuals. Only in-frame clones appear in the TCRdb table, and some are missing; sequencing was by immunoSEQ multiplex PCR. Of roughly 2 million clones listed, approximately 94% are singletons. The specimen was naive CD4+ T cells sorted from blood. The receptors shown here come from a man between 18 and 35 years old in good health. The CDR3 runs from the conserved cysteine through the conserved F or W. The order of the fields is V gene, D gene, J gene, clone size, CDR3 protein, CDR3 DNA. A D gene is named only where the DNA matches it firmly. Clone size appears in some rows only: once, few, many, or a class for an expanded clone.

v_call: TRBV19
d_call: .
j_call: TRBJ1-3
clone_size: .
cdr3_aa: CASSSYGRVSGNTIYF
cdr3_nt: TGTGCCAGTAGTTCCTACGGCAGGGTATCTGGAAACACCATATATTTT

v_call: TRBV11-2
d_call: .
j_call: TRBJ2-1
clone_size: once
cdr3_aa: CASSIGQTYNEQFF
cdr3_nt: TGTGCCAGCAGTATCGGACAGACCTACAATGAGCAGTTCTTC

v_call: TRBV7-2
d_call: TRBD2
j_call: TRBJ2-1
clone_size: .
cdr3_aa: CASSLVMTSGRSSYNEQFF
cdr3_nt: TGTGCCAGCAGCTTAGTCATGACTAGCGGGAGGAGCTCCTACAATGAGCAGTTCTTC

v_call: TRBV7-9
d_call: TRBD1
j_call: TRBJ1-1
clone_size: .
cdr3_aa: CASSLDRATEAFF
cdr3_nt: TGTGCCAGCAGCTTGGACAGGGCTACTGAAGCTTTCTTT

v_call: TRBV5-4
d_call: .
j_call: TRBJ1-2
clone_size: .
cdr3_aa: CASSLAGENYGYTF
cdr3_nt: TGTGCCAGCAGCTTGGCAGGAGAGAACTATGGCTACACCTTC

v_call: TRBV27
d_call: TRBD2
j_call: TRBJ2-5
clone_size: .
cdr3_aa: CASSFSGHETQYF
cdr3_nt: TGTGCCAGCAGTTTTAGCGGGCACGAGACCCAGTACTTC

v_call: TRBV4-3
d_call: .
j_call: TRBJ1-2
clone_size: .
cdr3_aa: CASSQELSSFGLYGYTF
cdr3_nt: TGCGCCAGCAGCCAAGAGTTATCGTCGTTTGGGTTATATGGCTACACCTTC

v_call: TRBV6-6
d_call: .
j_call: TRBJ2-1
clone_size: .
cdr3_aa: CASSYGEQFF
cdr3_nt: TGTGCCAGCAGTTACGGTGAGCAGTTCTTC

v_call: TRBV5-1
d_call: .
j_call: TRBJ1-1
clone_size: .
cdr3_aa: CASSIAGTENTEAFF
cdr3_nt: TGCGCCAGCAGCATAGCCGGGACGGAGAACACTGAAGCTTTCTTT

v_call: TRBV6-5
d_call: .
j_call: TRBJ2-3
clone_size: .
cdr3_aa: CASSYSGQSPHGTQYF
cdr3_nt: TGTGCCAGCAGTTACTCCGGACAGTCCCCACACGGTACGCAGTATTTT

v_call: TRBV6-1
d_call: .
j_call: TRBJ2-3
clone_size: .
cdr3_aa: CASSERPPDTQYF
cdr3_nt: TGTGCCAGCTCGGAGAGACCCCCGGATACGCAGTATTTT

v_call: TRBV5-6
d_call: TRBD1
j_call: TRBJ1-2
clone_size: .
cdr3_aa: CASSLDRVLRFYTF
cdr3_nt: TGTGCCAGCAGCCTGGACAGGGTCTTGAGATTCTACACCTTC

v_call: TRBV4-1
d_call: .
j_call: TRBJ2-7
clone_size: .
cdr3_aa: CASSQVIYLSERIPYEQYF
cdr3_nt: TGCGCCAGCAGCCAAGTAATCTACCTTAGCGAGAGGATACCCTACGAGCAGTACTTC

v_call: TRBV6-5
d_call: .
j_call: TRBJ1-2
clone_size: .
cdr3_aa: CASSYSRNYGYTF
cdr3_nt: TGTGCCAGCAGTTACAGTAGGAACTATGGCTACACCTTC